One sample yielded the 2 T cell receptor beta chains listed below, sequenced in a study of CD8+ T cells in alopecia areata. RNA, once extracted, was reverse transcribed into cDNA for use as the sequencing template. The assay was immunoSEQ multiplex PCR, and TCRdb's table has in-frame clones only and misses some. The sample holds 180,000 or so clones; less than 75% are singletons and the top ten take around 15%. Noted treatment: oral pan-JAK inhibitor, 5-10 mg twice daily. The sample here was CD4+ T cells sorted from blood, taken around week 55, from a patient treated with tofacitinib. The receptor source for this set is a human donor with alopecia areata.

The rearrangement joins TRBV4-2 to TRBJ1-2; no firm D call. The germline V and J ends were trimmed by 0 bases and 8 bases, with 10 bases remaining between them. Germline-derived CDR1 and CDR2 are LGHNA and YNFKEQ. The CDR3 totals 13 residues. CDR3 coding DNA: TGTGCCAGCAGCCAAGAATCAGGTGGCGGCTACACCTTC. Translated, it gives CASSQESGGGYTF.

V is TRBV7-2 and J is TRBJ2-3, with a tentative D call TRBD2 (6 bases). CDR3 length: 15 amino acids. Germline loops: CDR1 SGHTA, CDR2 FQGNSA. V lost 1 base and J lost 3, with 11 bases in between. CDR3 in DNA: TGTGCCAGCAGCTTAGATTACGGGGGAACAGATACGCAGTATTTT. Translated: CASSLDYGGTDTQYF.